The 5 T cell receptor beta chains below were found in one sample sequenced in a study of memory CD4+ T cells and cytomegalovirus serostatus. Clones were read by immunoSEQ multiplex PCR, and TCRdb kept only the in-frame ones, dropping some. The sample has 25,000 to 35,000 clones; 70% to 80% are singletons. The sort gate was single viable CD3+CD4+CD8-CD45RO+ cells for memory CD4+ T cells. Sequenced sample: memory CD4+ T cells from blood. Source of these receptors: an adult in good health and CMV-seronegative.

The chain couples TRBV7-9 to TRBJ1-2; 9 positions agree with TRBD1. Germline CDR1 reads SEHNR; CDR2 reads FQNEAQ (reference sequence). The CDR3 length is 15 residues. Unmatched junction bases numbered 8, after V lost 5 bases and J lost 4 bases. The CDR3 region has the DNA TGTGCCAGCAGCGCCGGCGGGACAGGGAGCTATGGCTACACCTTC. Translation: CASSAGGTGSYGYTF. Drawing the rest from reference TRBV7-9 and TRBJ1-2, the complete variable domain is DTGVSQNPRHKITKRGQNVTFRCDPISEHNRLYWYRQTLGQGPEFLTYFQNEAQLEKSRLLSDRFSAERPKGSFSTLEIQRTEQGDSAMYLCASSAGGTGSYGYTFGSGTRLTVV.

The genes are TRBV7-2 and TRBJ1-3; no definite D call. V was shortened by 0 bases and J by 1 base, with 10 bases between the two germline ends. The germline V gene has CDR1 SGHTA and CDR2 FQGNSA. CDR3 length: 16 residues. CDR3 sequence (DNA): TGTGCCAGCAGCTTAGCGCCGACTTCTTCTGGAAACACCATATATTTT. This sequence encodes CASSLAPTSSGNTIYF. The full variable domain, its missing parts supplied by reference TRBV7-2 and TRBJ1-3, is GAGVSQSPSNKVTEKGKDVELRCDPISGHTALYWYRQSLGQGLEFLIYFQGNSAPDKSGLPSDRFSAERTGGSVSTLTIQRTQQEDSAVYLCASSLAPTSSGNTIYFGEGSWLTVV.

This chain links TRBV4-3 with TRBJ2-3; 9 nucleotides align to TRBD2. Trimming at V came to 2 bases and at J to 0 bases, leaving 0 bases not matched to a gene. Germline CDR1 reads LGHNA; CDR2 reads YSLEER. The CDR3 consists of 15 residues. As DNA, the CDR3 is TGCGCCAGCAGCCAACTAGCGGGGAGCACAGATACGCAGTATTTT. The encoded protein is CASSQLAGSTDTQYF.

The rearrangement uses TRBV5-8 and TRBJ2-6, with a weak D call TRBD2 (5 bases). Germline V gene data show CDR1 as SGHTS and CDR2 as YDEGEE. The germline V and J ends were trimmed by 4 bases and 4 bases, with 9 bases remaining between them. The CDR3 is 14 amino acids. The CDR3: CASSPPGGANVLTF. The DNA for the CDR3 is TGTGCCAGCAGCCCCCCGGGAGGGGCCAACGTCCTGACTTTC.

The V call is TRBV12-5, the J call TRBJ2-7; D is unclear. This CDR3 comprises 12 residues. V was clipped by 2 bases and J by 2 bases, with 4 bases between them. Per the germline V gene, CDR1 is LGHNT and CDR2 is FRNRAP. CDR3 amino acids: CASGLITYEQYF. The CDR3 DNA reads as TGTGCTAGTGGTTTGATTACCTACGAGCAGTACTTC.